This T cell receptor (beta chain) came from a study of CD8 T cells in ankylosing spondylitis. Study-wide findings and caveats: Ankylosing spondylitis blood seemed to carry a telltale TCR beta motif made of seven or eight highly homologous variants. A number of the motif variants had already been described in reactive arthritis synovial fluid and blood. Clones linked to disease were reported to show significant enrichment in matched ankylosing spondylitis synovial fluid. Disease-associated clones were CD8+ and fairly uncommon in peripheral blood.

The junction had 5 bases not matched to a gene; V was cut back by 4 bases and J by 3 bases. Germline values: CDR1 DFQATT, CDR2 SNEGSKA (reference sequence). The length of the CDR3 is 14 residues. In regard to this clonotype: The target antigen is unknown.

The authors made TCR beta libraries by quantitative 5'-RACE with molecular barcodes. TCRdb passed the 5' RACE reads through MiXCR, listing each CDR3 protein once. The sample carries 450,000 or so distinct CDR3 sequences, roughly a quarter recorded once. The clonotype was recovered from a male donor with ankylosing spondylitis. This chain joins TRBV20-1 and TRBJ2-3; 9 bases map to TRBD1. Source material: blood, either unsorted or a sorted T cell fraction (not recorded which). CDR3 DNA: TGCAGTGCTACGGGACAGGGTTGGACAGATACGCAGTATTTT. This translates into CSATGQGWTDTQYF.